This record looks at one T cell receptor beta chain sequence and its context. These data come from a study of blood T cell repertoires in COVID-19. Study at large: PBMCs, B-cell-depleted T cells, or T cells were the source of the cDNA or gDNA that made up the material.

Germline loops: CDR1 KGHSH, CDR2 LQKENI. The V end was cut by 6 bases, the J end by 2 bases, with 23 bases between. The CDR3 spans 17 residues. The repertoire was sequenced with immunoSEQ multiplex PCR; TCRdb's copy has only in-frame clones and lacks some. The profile shows 190,000 or so clones, roughly four fifths of them singletons. This chain links TRBV18 with TRBJ2-7; possible D gene TRBD2, 6 bases. The sequencing input was peripheral blood. The TCR comes from a man in his forties or fifties who had recovered from COVID-19. The CDR3 protein is CASSTPPTGGKPYEQYF. The DNA of the CDR3 is TGTGCCAGCTCCACACCACCAACCGGCGGGAAACCCTACGAGCAGTACTTC. Supplemented by reference TRBV18 and TRBJ2-7, the full variable domain reads NAGVMQNPRHLVRRRGQEARLRCSPMKGHSHVYWYRQLPEEGLKFMVYLQKENIIDESGMPKERFSAEFPKEGPSILRIQQVVRGDSAAYFCASSTPPTGGKPYEQYFGPGTRLTVT.